This is a list of T cell receptor beta chains from one sample in a study of patients with pleural tuberculosis. Via MiXCR, TCRdb re-called the reads, giving one row per CDR3 protein. The table records under 65,000 distinct CDR3 sequences, about 7.3% of them present only once. Source of these receptors: a human donor with pleural tuberculosis. Both conserved end residues are part of each CDR3. The order of the fields is J gene, clone size, D gene, V gene, CDR3 protein, CDR3 DNA. A D gene is named only where the DNA matches it firmly. Not every row has a clone size; where given, it reads once, few, many or a size class.

TRBJ2-5 NA TRBD1 TRBV10-3 CAISGTGGAETQYF TGTGCCATCAGTGGGACAGGGGGCGCCGAGACCCAGTACTTC
TRBJ2-6 many NA TRBV20-1 CSAREGANVLTF TGCAGTGCTAGGGAGGGGGCCAACGTCCTGACTTTC
TRBJ2-5 many TRBD1 TRBV20-1 CSARAPGQGAQETQYF TGCAGTGCTAGAGCCCCGGGACAGGGGGCTCAAGAGACCCAGTACTTC
TRBJ2-3 many NA TRBV11-2 CASSLNQFTDTQYF TGTGCCAGCAGCTTAAATCAGTTCACAGATACGCAGTATTTT
TRBJ2-3 many NA TRBV6-1 CASSRTPRGDTQYF TGTGCCAGCAGTCGGACTCCCCGGGGAGATACGCAGTATTTT
TRBJ2-1 NA TRBD2 TRBV19 CASSISTSGTNNEQFF TGTGCCAGTAGTATTTCGACTAGCGGGACCAACAATGAGCAGTTCTTC
TRBJ1-5 many NA TRBV2 CASNRDGSNQPQHF TGTGCCAGCAATCGGGACGGTAGCAATCAGCCCCAGCATTTT
TRBJ2-7 NA NA TRBV3-1 CASSRRAGHEQYF TGTGCCAGCAGCCGAAGAGCAGGCCACGAGCAGTACTTC
TRBJ1-1 NA NA TRBV29-1 CSVDPGGTEAFF TGCAGCGTTGACCCAGGAGGAACTGAAGCTTTCTTT
TRBJ1-1 NA NA TRBV11-2 CASSLDGSGVRTEAFF TGTGCCAGCAGCTTAGACGGGTCAGGGGTTCGGACTGAAGCTTTCTTT
TRBJ2-7 many NA TRBV6-7 CASSYGTSYEQYF TGTGCCAGCAGTTACGGGACCTCCTACGAGCAGTACTTC
TRBJ2-2 many NA TRBV10-3 CAIARNSQGTGELFF TGTGCCATCGCTCGGAATAGCCAGGGCACCGGGGAGCTGTTTTTT
TRBJ2-5 many TRBD2 TRBV6-1 CASSRTSGQETQYF TGTGCCAGCAGTAGGACTAGTGGACAAGAGACCCAGTACTTC
TRBJ2-2 NA NA TRBV20-1 CSASVPQGGELFF TGCAGTGCTAGCGTCCCTCAGGGCGGGGAGCTGTTTTTT
TRBJ2-3 many TRBD2 TRBV11-2 CASRLPGLGTDTQYF TGTGCCAGCAGATTGCCGGGACTAGGCACAGATACGCAGTATTTT
TRBJ1-2 many TRBD1 TRBV7-2 CASSLAPGTGTGYTF TGTGCCAGCAGCTTAGCGCCGGGGACAGGGACTGGCTACACCTTC
TRBJ1-1 many NA TRBV14 CASSISNTEAFF TGTGCCAGCTCTATTTCGAACACTGAAGCTTTCTTT
TRBJ1-2 few NA TRBV5-6 CASSFFQGPYGYTF TGTGCCAGCAGCTTTTTCCAGGGTCCTTATGGCTACACCTTC
TRBJ1-2 many TRBD1 TRBV11-2 CASSPRDRFFYGYTF TGTGCCAGCAGCCCCCGGGACAGGTTTTTCTATGGCTACACCTTC
TRBJ2-1 many TRBD2 TRBV20-1 CSARESGRARNEQFF TGCAGTGCTAGAGAAAGCGGGAGGGCAAGGAATGAGCAGTTCTTC
TRBJ2-7 NA TRBD2 TRBV20-1 CSARIGTSGRYEQYF TGCAGTGCTAGAATAGGAACTAGCGGTCGTTACGAGCAGTACTTC
TRBJ2-1 many TRBD1 TRBV5-1 CASSLMGQGFDEQFF TGCGCCAGCAGCTTAATGGGACAGGGGTTCGATGAGCAGTTCTTC
TRBJ2-5 NA NA TRBV10-3 CAISESGDGETQYF TGTGCCATCAGTGAATCAGGGGATGGAGAGACCCAGTACTTC
TRBJ1-5 many TRBD1 TRBV11-2 CASSPLQGGQPQHF TGTGCCAGCAGCCCACTACAGGGGGGTCAGCCCCAGCATTTT
TRBJ1-3 medium-sized NA TRBV20-1 CSARDRGTPHTIYF TGCAGTGCTAGAGATAGAGGAACTCCCCACACCATATATTTT
TRBJ2-3 few NA TRBV12-3/TRBV12-4 CASSLFQFTDTQYF TGTGCCAGCAGTTTGTTTCAATTCACAGATACGCAGTATTTT
TRBJ2-1 many TRBD1 TRBV5-1 CASSSTGTEDYNEQFF TGCGCCAGCAGCTCAACTGGGACAGAAGATTACAATGAGCAGTTCTTC
TRBJ2-6 few NA TRBV19 CASSIGESSGANVLTF TGTGCCAGTAGTATAGGGGAGAGCTCTGGGGCCAACGTCCTGACTTTC
TRBJ1-5 NA NA TRBV18 CASSKELHRDSNQPQHF TGTGCCAGCTCAAAAGAATTGCACAGGGATAGCAATCAGCCCCAGCATTTT
TRBJ1-5 many NA TRBV7-2 CASSLAWAQPQHF TGTGCCAGCAGCTTAGCCTGGGCTCAGCCCCAGCATTTT
TRBJ2-3 many NA TRBV2 CASSELRGTPDTQYF TGTGCCAGCAGTGAATTGCGGGGCACCCCAGATACGCAGTATTTT
TRBJ1-3 many NA TRBV6-2/TRBV6-3 CASSRQNTIYF TGTGCCAGCAGCCGACAAAACACCATATATTTT
TRBJ1-3 NA NA TRBV12-5 CASGRDGNTIYF TGTGCTAGTGGAAGAGATGGAAACACCATATATTTT
TRBJ2-2 NA TRBD1 TRBV29-1 CSAGQGPAGELFF TGCAGCGCCGGACAGGGTCCAGCCGGGGAGCTGTTTTTT
TRBJ2-1 medium-sized NA TRBV4-2 CASSQETSAANNEQFF TGTGCCAGCAGCCAAGAGACGTCGGCTGCCAACAATGAGCAGTTCTTC
TRBJ2-1 many NA TRBV29-1 CSVIDSYNEQFF TGCAGCGTTATTGACAGCTACAATGAGCAGTTCTTC
TRBJ1-5 many NA TRBV11-1 CASSFGFEGQPQHF TGTGCCAGCAGCTTCGGATTTGAGGGTCAGCCCCAGCATTTT
TRBJ1-5 NA TRBD1 TRBV19 CASSFGQAHNQPQHF TGTGCCAGTAGTTTCGGACAGGCCCACAATCAGCCCCAGCATTTT
TRBJ2-7 many TRBD2 TRBV7-1 CASSSGLALPSYEQYF TGTGCCAGCAGCTCCGGACTAGCGCTTCCCTCTTACGAGCAGTACTTC
TRBJ1-5 many NA TRBV25-1 CASSTPWQAHGQPQHF TGTGCCAGCAGCACTCCGTGGCAGGCGCACGGTCAGCCCCAGCATTTT
TRBJ2-1 many NA TRBV10-3 CAIKLGGLWDNEQFF TGTGCCATCAAGTTAGGGGGTCTGTGGGATAATGAGCAGTTCTTC
TRBJ2-1 many NA TRBV19 CASSSGMSSYNEQFF TGTGCCAGTAGTAGCGGGATGAGCTCCTACAATGAGCAGTTCTTC
TRBJ1-6 many NA TRBV4-1 CASSTQLTSPLHF TGCGCCAGCAGCACCCAACTGACTTCACCCCTCCACTTT
TRBJ1-2 many NA TRBV25-1 CASSDFLEDGYTF TGTGCCAGCAGTGATTTCCTCGAAGATGGCTACACCTTC
TRBJ2-5 NA NA TRBV7-9 CASSTVETQYF TGTGCCAGCAGCACAGTGGAGACCCAGTACTTC